This entry is about one T cell receptor (beta chain). What it binds is unknown. This entry belongs to a study of PD-1 blockade in mismatch repair-deficient tumors. At the level of the study: All were previously treated, progressing patients with about 11 mismatch repair-deficient cancer types. General observations from the study: Rapid post-treatment expansion, then contraction, generally preceding radiologic response, marked tumor-resident clones.

TCR sequencing covered three patients who responded to pembrolizumab. Here immunoSEQ multiplex PCR was the method, and the copy in TCRdb shows in-frame clones only, minus some. The sample yields nearly 25,000 clones, 83% seen once. From germline, CDR1 is MGHRA and CDR2 YSYEKL. J lost 8 bases, V lost 5 bases, and 9 bases had no gene match. This CDR3 contains 14 residues. The TCR originated in an adult with mismatch repair-deficient cancer. Source: peripheral blood, taken 12 weeks after starting pembrolizumab. The chain has TRBV4-1 and TRBJ2-1; 7 positions agree with TRBD1. The CDR3 loop reads CASSTRGTKDEQFF. The CDR3 nucleotides are TGCGCCAGCAGCACCAGGGGGACAAAGGATGAGCAGTTCTTC.